The 19 T cell receptor beta chains presented below share a single source sample, sequenced in a study of T cell responses to AZD1222 COVID-19 vaccine. Assay: immunoSEQ multiplex PCR; the TCRdb copy retains only in-frame clones and omits some. The profile shows approximately 90,000 clones, roughly 91% of them singletons. The sequencing here drew on peripheral blood, taken on day 0 of AZD1222 vaccination. Receptors originate from an adult in good health.

In DNA form, the CDR3 reads TGTGCCAGCAGCCCTTTCAGGCTAGCGGGGACAGATACGCAGTATTTT. This sequence encodes CASSPFRLAGTDTQYF. The J gene is TRBJ2-3, the V gene TRBV7-8; 9 bases are shared with TRBD2. Germline CDR1 SGHVS, CDR2 FQNEAQ. The V gene end was trimmed by 5 bases and the J gene end by 3 bases; junction bases not matched to a gene: 9. The CDR3 is made up of 16 amino acids. Variable domain in full (rest from reference TRBV7-8 and TRBJ2-3): GAGVSQSPRYKVAKRGQDVALRCDPISGHVSLFWYQQALGQGPEFLTYFQNEAQLDKSGLPSDRFFAERPEGSVSTLKIQRTQQEDSAVYLCASSPFRLAGTDTQYFGPGTRLTVL.

V usage is TRBV9 and J usage is TRBJ2-7; D is perhaps TRBD1 or TRBD2 (5 bases each). Trimming shortened V by 4 bases and J by 6 bases, and 14 bases separated the two germline ends. From germline, CDR1 is SGDLS and CDR2 YYNGEE. The CDR3 sequence is 13 residues long. CDR3: CASSSSPGREQYF. The DNA for the CDR3 is TGTGCCAGCAGCTCATCCCCGGGGCGCGAGCAGTACTTC.

For the CDR3, the DNA is TGTGCCAGCAAGCCGGACGGAGACTCCGGGGAGCTGTTTTTT. Amino acids: CASKPDGDSGELFF. The chain joins TRBV6-4 to TRBJ2-2; no reliable D call. V was shortened by 7 bases and J by 6 bases, with 15 bases between the two germline ends. The germline V gene encodes CDR1 MRHNA and CDR2 SNTAGT. This CDR3 comprises 14 residues.

V gene TRBV6-5 combines with J gene TRBJ1-2, with TRBD1 matching 7 bases. Germline V gene data show CDR1 as MNHEY and CDR2 as SVGAGI. The CDR3 has 15 amino acids. The V and J ends lost 2 bases and 4 bases, in that order; junction bases with no gene match: 7. Here the CDR3 reads CASSYAPQGPYGYTF. The CDR3 DNA follows: TGTGCCAGCAGTTACGCGCCACAGGGGCCCTATGGCTACACCTTC.

The rearrangement uses TRBV5-1 and TRBJ2-7; D call uncertain. The length of the CDR3 is 13 residues. The ends were cut back, 4 bases at V and 7 bases at J, with 15 bases in the middle. Germline V gene data show CDR1 as SGHRS and CDR2 as YFSETQ. The CDR3 nucleotides are TGCGCCAGCAGCCGGGTCACCTCGATTGAGCAGTACTTC. Translating gives CASSRVTSIEQYF.

The CDR3 reads CASRLDNQETQYF. CDR3 nucleotide sequence: TGTGCCAGCAGGCTTGACAACCAAGAGACCCAGTACTTC. The V and J genes are TRBV28 and TRBJ2-5; D remains unclear. V lost 6 bases and J lost 0, with 8 bases in between. This CDR3 has 13 amino acids. Germline V gene sequence: CDR1 MDHEN, CDR2 SYDVKM.

The chain joins TRBV11-2 to TRBJ2-1, with D perhaps TRBD1 (6 bases). Germline V lookup: CDR1 SGHAT, CDR2 FQNNGV. The CDR3 totals 14 residues. V gave up 4 bases and J gave up 10 bases, with 17 bases separating them. The CDR3 loop reads CASSSYNRDEEQFF. The CDR3 DNA reads as TGTGCCAGCAGCTCGTACAACAGGGATGAGGAGCAGTTCTTC.

This rearrangement joins TRBV5-1 to TRBJ1-1; D gene ambiguous. This CDR3 contains 14 residues. Germline loops: CDR1 SGHRS, CDR2 YFSETQ. Trimming cost V 6 bases and J 0 bases, with 12 bases left between them. The CDR3 DNA follows: TGCGCCAGCACCACTGGAACGGTGAACACTGAAGCTTTCTTT. It is translated as CASTTGTVNTEAFF.

This sequence joins TRBV24-1 and TRBJ2-7; no reliable D call. The V end lost 3 bases, the J end lost 3 bases, and 8 bases lay between the germline ends. CDR3 size: 13 residues. CDR1 is KGHDR, CDR2 SFDVKD, per germline. The CDR3 here is CATSDPTSYEQYF. CDR3 coding DNA: TGTGCCACCAGTGATCCGACGAGCTACGAGCAGTACTTC.

The chain recombines TRBV7-8 with TRBJ1-2; weak D call: TRBD1 (5 bases). The CDR3 has 14 residues. V gave up 5 bases and J gave up 5 bases, with 15 bases separating them. The germline CDR1 and CDR2 sequences are SGHVS and FQNEAQ. In nucleotides, the CDR3 is TGTGCCAGCAGCCCGGAAGGGGCAGGGTATGGCTACACCTTC. This sequence encodes CASSPEGAGYGYTF.

This clone has only a few counts. The chain uses TRBV6-2 or TRBV6-3 and TRBJ2-3, with 8 bases lining up with TRBD2. From germline, CDR1 is MNHEY and CDR2 SVGEGT. The CDR3 extends over 14 amino acids. After removal of 2 bases from V and 4 bases from J, the junction contained 2 bases not matched to a gene. The CDR3 DNA follows: TGTGCCAGCAGTTACGGCGGGGGGCCAGATACGCAGTATTTT. This translates into CASSYGGGPDTQYF.

This chain uses TRBV6-5 with TRBJ1-4, with TRBD1 matching 9 bases. The CDR3 consists of 15 residues. The germline gives CDR1 MNHEY, CDR2 SVGAGI. J was trimmed by 8 bases and V by 2 bases; bases with no gene match: 6. CDR3 in amino acids: CASSYAGTGWEKLFF. The CDR3 bases are TGTGCCAGCAGTTACGCCGGGACAGGGTGGGAAAAACTGTTTTTT.

The chain recombines TRBV5-8 with TRBJ2-5, with 10 bases identical to TRBD2. There are 16 residues in the CDR3. Losses at the gene ends were 0 bases for V and 2 bases for J; bases not matched to a gene: 4. Germline CDR1 is SGHTS and CDR2 is YDEGEE. The DNA of the CDR3 is TGTGCCAGCAGCTTGGTAGCTAGCGGGGGACAAGAGACCCAGTACTTC. This sequence encodes CASSLVASGGQETQYF.

The chain carries TRBV9 and TRBJ1-2; 12 bases fit TRBD1. CDR3 length: 15 residues. Germline values: CDR1 SGDLS, CDR2 YYNGEE. J was trimmed by 4 bases and V by 4 bases; bases with no gene match: 5. The CDR3 DNA sequence: TGTGCCAGCAGCCCCGGGACAGGGGGCTCCTATGGCTACACCTTC. It is translated as CASSPGTGGSYGYTF.

V gene TRBV5-1 combines with J gene TRBJ1-5; D unclear. The ends were cut back, 4 bases at V and 7 bases at J, with 12 bases in the middle. Germline CDR1 SGHRS, CDR2 YFSETQ. The CDR3 totals 13 residues. The CDR3 here is CASSVTLNQPQHF. The CDR3 DNA reads as TGCGCCAGCAGCGTCACACTCAACCAGCCCCAGCATTTT.

The chain uses TRBV27 and TRBJ1-1; D gene ambiguous. The V end was cut by 6 bases, the J end by 1 base, with 12 bases between. Germline V CDR1 and CDR2: MNHEY, SMNVEV (reference sequence). This CDR3 has 14 residues. CDR3 residues: CASRVGEGNTEAFF. In DNA form, the CDR3 reads TGTGCCAGCAGAGTCGGGGAGGGGAACACTGAAGCTTTCTTT.

This chain uses TRBV6-4 with TRBJ2-1; 8 nucleotides agree with TRBD1. The CDR3 loop spans 17 amino acids. J was trimmed by 1 base and V by 5 bases; bases with no gene match: 10. Germline lookup yields CDR1 MRHNA and CDR2 SNTAGT. The CDR3 sequence: CASSSSDRGRSYNEQFF. CDR3 nucleotide sequence: TGTGCCAGCAGTTCCTCCGACAGGGGAAGGTCCTACAATGAGCAGTTCTTC.

The genes are TRBV9 and TRBJ1-2; no clear D. The V and J ends lost 4 bases and 3 bases respectively, with 13 bases between them. Germline CDR1 SGDLS, CDR2 YYNGEE. The length of the CDR3 is 14 residues. This CDR3 reads CASSSLTGDYGYTF. The CDR3 nucleotides are TGTGCCAGCAGCTCCCTTACCGGGGACTATGGCTACACCTTC.

The chain is built from TRBV12-3 or TRBV12-4 and TRBJ1-3, with a possible D match to TRBD1 (6 bases). Trimming left V 7 bases short and J 1 base short, with 8 bases between. The CDR3 extends over 13 amino acids. CDR3 sequence reads: CASTGQSGNTIYF. The CDR3 region has the DNA TGTGCCAGCACCGGACAGTCTGGAAACACCATATATTTT.